Included here is one T cell receptor (beta chain) sequence, with context. The antigen is undetermined. The sample belongs to a study of T cell responses to AZD1222 COVID-19 vaccine. The length of the CDR3 is 13 residues. V was clipped by 2 bases and J by 8 bases; unmatched bases: 5. Study-level findings and limits: Spike regions recognized by vaccine-associated CD4 TCRs spanned the protein, led by 160-218 and 743-854. Reportedly, nearly half the spike-specific TCRs target unmutated variant regions. The donors showed a predominance of white British ancestry and of females, with possible underestimation of clonal diversity.

Assay used: immunoSEQ multiplex PCR; TCRdb lists only in-frame clones, some missing. The sample consists of 140,000 to 150,000 clones, roughly 89% of them appearing once. The chain is built from TRBV12-3 or TRBV12-4 and TRBJ1-2; 7 bases line up with TRBD1. Source: peripheral blood, taken 28 days after the second dose of the MenACWY control vaccine. The source of this sequence is an adult who received the MenACWY meningococcal vaccine as a control. The CDR3 here is CASSLQGEGGYTF. CDR3 sequence (DNA): TGTGCCAGCAGTTTACAGGGGGAGGGAGGCTACACCTTC.